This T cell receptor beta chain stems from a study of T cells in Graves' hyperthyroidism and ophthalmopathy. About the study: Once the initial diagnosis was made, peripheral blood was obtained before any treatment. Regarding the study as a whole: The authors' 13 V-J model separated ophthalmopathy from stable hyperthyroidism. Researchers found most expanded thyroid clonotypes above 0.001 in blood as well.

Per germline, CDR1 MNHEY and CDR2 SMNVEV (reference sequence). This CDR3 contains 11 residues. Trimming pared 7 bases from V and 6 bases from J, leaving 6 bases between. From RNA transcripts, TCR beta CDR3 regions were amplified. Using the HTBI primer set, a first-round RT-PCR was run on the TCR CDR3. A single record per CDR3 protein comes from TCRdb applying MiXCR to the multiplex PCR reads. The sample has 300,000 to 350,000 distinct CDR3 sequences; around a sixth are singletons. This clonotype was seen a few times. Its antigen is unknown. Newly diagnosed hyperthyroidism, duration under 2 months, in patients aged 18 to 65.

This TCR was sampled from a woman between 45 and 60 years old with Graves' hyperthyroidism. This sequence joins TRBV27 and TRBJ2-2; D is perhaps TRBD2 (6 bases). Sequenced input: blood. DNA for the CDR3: TGTGCCAGCACGGGAGCCGGGGAGCTGTTTTTT. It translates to CASTGAGELFF.